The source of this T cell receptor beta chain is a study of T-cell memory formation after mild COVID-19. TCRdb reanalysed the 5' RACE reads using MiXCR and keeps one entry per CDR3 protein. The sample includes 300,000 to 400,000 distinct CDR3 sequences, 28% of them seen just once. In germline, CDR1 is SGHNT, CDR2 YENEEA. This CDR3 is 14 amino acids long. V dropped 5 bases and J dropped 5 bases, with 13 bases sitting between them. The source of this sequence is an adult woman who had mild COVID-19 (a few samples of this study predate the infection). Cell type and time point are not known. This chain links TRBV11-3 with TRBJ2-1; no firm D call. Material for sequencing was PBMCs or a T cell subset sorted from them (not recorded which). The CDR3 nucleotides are TGTGCCAGCAGCCGAGGCGCTGGGAACAATGAGCAGTTCTTC. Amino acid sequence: CASSRGAGNNEQFF.